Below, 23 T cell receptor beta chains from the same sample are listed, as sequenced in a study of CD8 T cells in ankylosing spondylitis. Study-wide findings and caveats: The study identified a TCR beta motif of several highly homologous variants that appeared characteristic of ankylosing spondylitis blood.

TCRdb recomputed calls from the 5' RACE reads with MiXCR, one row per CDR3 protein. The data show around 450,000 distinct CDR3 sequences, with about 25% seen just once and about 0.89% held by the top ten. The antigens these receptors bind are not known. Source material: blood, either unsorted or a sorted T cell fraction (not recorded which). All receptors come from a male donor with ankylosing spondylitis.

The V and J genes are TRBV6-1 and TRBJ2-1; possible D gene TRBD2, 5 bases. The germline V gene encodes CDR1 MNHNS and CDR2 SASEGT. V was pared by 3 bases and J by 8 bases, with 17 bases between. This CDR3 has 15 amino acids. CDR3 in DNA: TGTGCCAGCAGTGATCCGGGGTTGGGCAACTATGAGCAGTTCTTC. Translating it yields CASSDPGLGNYEQFF.

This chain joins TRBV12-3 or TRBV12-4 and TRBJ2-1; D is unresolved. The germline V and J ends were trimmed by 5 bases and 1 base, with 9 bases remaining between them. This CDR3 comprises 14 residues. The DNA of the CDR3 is TGTGCCAGCAGTGCGAGTAGGTCCTACAATGAGCAGTTCTTC. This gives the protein CASSASRSYNEQFF.

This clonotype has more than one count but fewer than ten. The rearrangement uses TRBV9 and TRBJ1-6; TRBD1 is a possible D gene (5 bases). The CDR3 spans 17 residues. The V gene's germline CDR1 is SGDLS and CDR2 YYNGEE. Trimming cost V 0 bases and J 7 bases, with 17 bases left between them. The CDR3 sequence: CASSVGRAKGPNSPLHF. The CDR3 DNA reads TGTGCCAGCAGCGTAGGGAGGGCCAAGGGGCCAAATTCACCCCTCCACTTT.

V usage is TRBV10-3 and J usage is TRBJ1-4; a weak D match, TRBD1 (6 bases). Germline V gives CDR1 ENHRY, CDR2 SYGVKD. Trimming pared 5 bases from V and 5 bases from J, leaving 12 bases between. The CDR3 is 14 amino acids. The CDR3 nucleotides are TGTGCCATCAGTATGACAGGCGGGAATGAAAAACTGTTTTTT. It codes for CAISMTGGNEKLFF.

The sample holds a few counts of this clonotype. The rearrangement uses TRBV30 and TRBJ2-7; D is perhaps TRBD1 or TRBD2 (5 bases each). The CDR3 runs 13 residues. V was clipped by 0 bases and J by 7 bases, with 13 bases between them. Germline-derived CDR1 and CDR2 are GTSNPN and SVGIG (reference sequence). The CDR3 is CAWSVQGAGEQYV. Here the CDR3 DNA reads TGTGCCTGGAGTGTACAAGGGGCGGGTGAGCAGTACGTC.

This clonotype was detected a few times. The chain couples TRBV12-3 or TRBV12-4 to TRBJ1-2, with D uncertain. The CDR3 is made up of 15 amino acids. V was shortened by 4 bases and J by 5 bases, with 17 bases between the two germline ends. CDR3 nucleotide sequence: TGTGCCAGCAGTTCCCGATGGGAGGCCGGATATGGCTACACCTTC. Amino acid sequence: CASSSRWEAGYGYTF.

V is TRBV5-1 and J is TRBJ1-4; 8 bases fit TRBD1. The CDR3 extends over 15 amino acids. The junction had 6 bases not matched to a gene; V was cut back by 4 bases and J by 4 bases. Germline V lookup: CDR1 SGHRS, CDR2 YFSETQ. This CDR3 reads CASSGGTGHNEKLFF. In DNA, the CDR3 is TGCGCCAGCAGCGGGGGGACAGGTCATAATGAAAAACTGTTTTTT.

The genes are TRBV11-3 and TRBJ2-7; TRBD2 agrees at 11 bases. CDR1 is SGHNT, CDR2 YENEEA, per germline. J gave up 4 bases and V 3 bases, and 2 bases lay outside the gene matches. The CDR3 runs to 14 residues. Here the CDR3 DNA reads TGTGCCAGCAGCTTGACTAGCGGGACTTACGAGCAGTACGTC. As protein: CASSLTSGTYEQYV.

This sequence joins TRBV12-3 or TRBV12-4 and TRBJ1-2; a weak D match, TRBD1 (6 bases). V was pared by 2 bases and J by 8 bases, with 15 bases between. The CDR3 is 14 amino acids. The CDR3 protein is CASSLRGATGGYTF. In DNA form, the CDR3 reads TGTGCCAGCAGTTTAAGGGGGGCGACGGGCGGCTACACCTTC.

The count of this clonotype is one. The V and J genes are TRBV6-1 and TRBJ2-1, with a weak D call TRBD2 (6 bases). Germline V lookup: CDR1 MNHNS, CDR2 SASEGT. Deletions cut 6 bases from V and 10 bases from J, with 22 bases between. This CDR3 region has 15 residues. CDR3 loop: CASREPGLGSAEQFF. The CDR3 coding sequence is TGTGCCAGCAGAGAGCCGGGACTGGGGTCGGCGGAGCAGTTCTTC.

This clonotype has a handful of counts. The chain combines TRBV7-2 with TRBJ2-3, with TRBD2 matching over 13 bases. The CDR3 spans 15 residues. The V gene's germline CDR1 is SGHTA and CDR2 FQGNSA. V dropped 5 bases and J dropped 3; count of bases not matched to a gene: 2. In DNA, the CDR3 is TGTGCCAGCAGCGGGACTAGCGGGACGACAGATACGCAGTATTTT. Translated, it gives CASSGTSGTTDTQYF.

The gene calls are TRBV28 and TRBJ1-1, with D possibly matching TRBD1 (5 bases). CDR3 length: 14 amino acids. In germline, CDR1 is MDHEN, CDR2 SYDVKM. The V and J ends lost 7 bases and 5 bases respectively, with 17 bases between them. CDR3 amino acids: CASKGHLVVTEAFF. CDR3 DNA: TGTGCCAGCAAAGGACACCTTGTGGTGACTGAAGCTTTCTTT.

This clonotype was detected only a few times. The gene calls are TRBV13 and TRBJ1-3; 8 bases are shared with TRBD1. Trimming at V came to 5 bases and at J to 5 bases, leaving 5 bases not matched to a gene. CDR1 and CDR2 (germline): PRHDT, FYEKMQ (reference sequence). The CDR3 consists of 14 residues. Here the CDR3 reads CASSPGGKRNTIYF. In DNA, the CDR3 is TGTGCCAGCAGCCCAGGGGGCAAAAGAAACACCATATATTTT.

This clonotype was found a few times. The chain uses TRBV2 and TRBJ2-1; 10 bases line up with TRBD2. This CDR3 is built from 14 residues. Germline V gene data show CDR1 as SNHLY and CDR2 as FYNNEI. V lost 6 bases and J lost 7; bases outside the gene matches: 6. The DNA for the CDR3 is TGTGCCAGCAGCGCTAGCGGGAGCGGGAATGAGCAGTTCTTC. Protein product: CASSASGSGNEQFF.

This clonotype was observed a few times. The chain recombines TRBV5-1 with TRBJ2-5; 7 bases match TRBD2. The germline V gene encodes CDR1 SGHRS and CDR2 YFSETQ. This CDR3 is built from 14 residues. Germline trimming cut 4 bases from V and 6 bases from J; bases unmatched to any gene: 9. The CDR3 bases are TGCGCCAGCAGCCCCCCTGGGGGGGGGAAGACCCAGTACTTC. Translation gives CASSPPGGGKTQYF.

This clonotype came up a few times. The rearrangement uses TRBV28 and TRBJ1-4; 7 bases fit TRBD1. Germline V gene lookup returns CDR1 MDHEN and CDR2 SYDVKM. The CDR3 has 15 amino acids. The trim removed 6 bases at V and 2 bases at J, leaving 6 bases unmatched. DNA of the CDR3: TGTGCCAGCAGCCTTCCAGGGGGGACTAATGAAAAACTGTTTTTT. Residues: CASSLPGGTNEKLFF.

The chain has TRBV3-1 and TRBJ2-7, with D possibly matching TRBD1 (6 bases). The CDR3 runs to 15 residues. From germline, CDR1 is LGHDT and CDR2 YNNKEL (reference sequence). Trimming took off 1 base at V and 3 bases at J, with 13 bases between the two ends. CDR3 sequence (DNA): TGTGCCAGCAGCCAAGGGGACAACATTTACTACGAGCAGTACTTC. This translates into CASSQGDNIYYEQYF.

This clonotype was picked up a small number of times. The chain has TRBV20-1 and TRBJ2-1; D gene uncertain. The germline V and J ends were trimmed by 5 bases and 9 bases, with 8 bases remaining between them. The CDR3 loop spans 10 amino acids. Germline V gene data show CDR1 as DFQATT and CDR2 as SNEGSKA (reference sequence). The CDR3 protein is CSAALSEQFF. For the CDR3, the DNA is TGCAGTGCTGCCCTAAGTGAGCAGTTCTTC.

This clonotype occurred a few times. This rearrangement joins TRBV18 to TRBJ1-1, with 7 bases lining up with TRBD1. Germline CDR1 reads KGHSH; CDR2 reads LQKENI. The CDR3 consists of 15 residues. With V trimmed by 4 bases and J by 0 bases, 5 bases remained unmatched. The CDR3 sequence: CASSLGQELNTEAFF. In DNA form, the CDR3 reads TGTGCCAGCTCACTCGGACAGGAATTGAACACTGAAGCTTTCTTT. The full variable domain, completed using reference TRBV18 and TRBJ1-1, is NAGVMQNPRHLVRRRGQEARLRCSPMKGHSHVYWYRQLPEEGLKFMVYLQKENIIDESGMPKERFSAEFPKEGPSILRIQQVVRGDSAAYFCASSLGQELNTEAFFGQGTRLTVV.

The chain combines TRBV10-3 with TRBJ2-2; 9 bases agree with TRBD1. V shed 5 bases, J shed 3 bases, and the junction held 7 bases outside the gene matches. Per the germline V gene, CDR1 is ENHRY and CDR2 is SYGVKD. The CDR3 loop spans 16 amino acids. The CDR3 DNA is TGTGCCATCAGTTTAAAGGGACAGGGAGACACCGGGGAGCTGTTTTTT. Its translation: CAISLKGQGDTGELFF.

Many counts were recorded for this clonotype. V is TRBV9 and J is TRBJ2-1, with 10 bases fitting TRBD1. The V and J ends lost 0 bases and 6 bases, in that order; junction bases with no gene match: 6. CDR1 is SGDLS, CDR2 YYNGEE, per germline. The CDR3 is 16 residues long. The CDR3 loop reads CASSVARGQGGNEQFF. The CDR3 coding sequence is TGTGCCAGCAGCGTAGCTAGAGGACAGGGGGGCAATGAGCAGTTCTTC.

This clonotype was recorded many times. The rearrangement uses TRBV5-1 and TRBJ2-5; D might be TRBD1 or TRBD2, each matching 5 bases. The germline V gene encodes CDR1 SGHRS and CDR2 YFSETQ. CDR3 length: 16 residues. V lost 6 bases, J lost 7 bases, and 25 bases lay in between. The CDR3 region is CASNILQGTSLGTQYF. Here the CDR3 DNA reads TGCGCCAGCAATATCTTACAAGGGACCTCATTGGGGACCCAGTACTTC. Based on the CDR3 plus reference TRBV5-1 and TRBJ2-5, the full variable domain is KAGVTQTPRYLIKTRGQQVTLSCSPISGHRSVSWYQQTPGQGLQFLFEYFSETQRNKGNFPGRFSGRQFSNSRSEMNVSTLELGDSALYLCASNILQGTSLGTQYFGPGTRLLVL.

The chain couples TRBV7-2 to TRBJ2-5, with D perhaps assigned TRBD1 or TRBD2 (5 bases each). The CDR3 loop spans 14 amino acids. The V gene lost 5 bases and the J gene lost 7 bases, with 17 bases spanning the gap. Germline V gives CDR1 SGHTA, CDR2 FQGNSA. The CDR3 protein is CASSPGAFGGTQYF. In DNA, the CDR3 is TGTGCCAGCAGCCCCGGGGCTTTTGGAGGGACCCAGTACTTC.